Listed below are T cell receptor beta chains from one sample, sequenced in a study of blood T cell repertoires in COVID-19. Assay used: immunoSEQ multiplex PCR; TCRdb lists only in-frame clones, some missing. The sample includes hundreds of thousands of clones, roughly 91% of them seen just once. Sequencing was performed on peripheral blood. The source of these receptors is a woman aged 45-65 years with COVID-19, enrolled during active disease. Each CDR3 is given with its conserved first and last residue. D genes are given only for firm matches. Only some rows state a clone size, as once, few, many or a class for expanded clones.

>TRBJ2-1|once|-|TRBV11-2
CASSPGRGAYNEQFF
TGTGCCAGCAGCCCCGGGAGAGGGGCCTACAATGAGCAGTTCTTC
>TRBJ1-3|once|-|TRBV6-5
CASSPRQDSGNTIYF
TGTGCCAGCAGTCCACGACAGGACTCTGGAAACACCATATATTTT
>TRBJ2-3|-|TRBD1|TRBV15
CASQGQLITDTQYF
TGTGCCAGCCAGGGACAGCTAATAACAGATACGCAGTATTTT
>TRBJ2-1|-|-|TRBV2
CAIMTRHNEQFF
TGTGCCATCATGACTCGGCACAATGAGCAGTTCTTC
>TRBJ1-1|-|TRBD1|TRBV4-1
CASSQGRGQGKTEAFF
TGCGCCAGCAGCCAAGGTAGGGGACAGGGTAAAACTGAAGCTTTCTTT
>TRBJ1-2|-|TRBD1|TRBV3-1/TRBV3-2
CASSQGGQVPYGYTF
TGTGCCAGCAGCCAAGGGGGACAGGTCCCCTATGGCTACACCTTC
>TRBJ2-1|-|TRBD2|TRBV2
CASSLGGNSYNEQFF
TGTGCCAGCAGCCTCGGGGGGAACTCCTACAATGAGCAGTTCTTC
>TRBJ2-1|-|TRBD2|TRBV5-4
CASSWVAGDNEQFF
TGTGCCAGCAGCTGGGTAGCGGGTGACAATGAGCAGTTCTTC
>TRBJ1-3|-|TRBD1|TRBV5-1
CASSLEWTGSGNTIYF
TGCGCCAGCAGCCTGGAATGGACAGGCTCTGGAAACACCATATATTTT
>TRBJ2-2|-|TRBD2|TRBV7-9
CASSPNSGSGELFF
TGTGCCAGCAGCCCCAACAGCGGGAGCGGGGAGCTGTTTTTT
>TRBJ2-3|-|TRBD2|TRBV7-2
CASSLASRGGDTQYF
TGTGCCAGCAGCTTGGCTAGCCGGGGGGGAGATACGCAGTATTTT
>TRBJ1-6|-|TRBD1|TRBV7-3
CASSSNPGTGEVTYNSPLHF
TGTGCCAGCAGCTCCAATCCCGGGACAGGGGAGGTCACCTATAATTCACCCCTCCACTTT
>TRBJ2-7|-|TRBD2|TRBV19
CASSSNGRFYEQYF
TGTGCCAGTAGTAGCAACGGGAGGTTTTACGAGCAGTACTTC
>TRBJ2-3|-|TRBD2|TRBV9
CASSVSGGQVDTQYF
TGTGCCAGCAGCGTAAGCGGGGGGCAGGTGGATACGCAGTATTTT
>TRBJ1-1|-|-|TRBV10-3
CAIRPRAENTEAFF
TGTGCCATCCGCCCCAGGGCGGAGAACACTGAAGCTTTCTTT
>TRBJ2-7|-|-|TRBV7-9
CASSHRDRPYEQYF
TGTGCCAGCAGCCACCGAGACAGACCCTACGAGCAGTACTTC
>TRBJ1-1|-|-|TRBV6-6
CASSFGGLRTEAFF
TGTGCCAGCAGTTTCGGGGGGCTGAGAACTGAAGCTTTCTTT
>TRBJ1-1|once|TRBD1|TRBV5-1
CASSLQGAGTEAFF
TGCGCCAGCAGCTTGCAGGGGGCAGGGACTGAAGCTTTCTTT
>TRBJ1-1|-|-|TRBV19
CASSNPYGEEYGAFF
TGTGCCAGTAGTAACCCCTACGGGGAGGAATACGGAGCTTTCTTT
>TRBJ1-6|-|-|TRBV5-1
CASSPRTDNSPLHF
TGCGCCAGCAGCCCACGGACAGATAATTCACCCCTCCACTTT